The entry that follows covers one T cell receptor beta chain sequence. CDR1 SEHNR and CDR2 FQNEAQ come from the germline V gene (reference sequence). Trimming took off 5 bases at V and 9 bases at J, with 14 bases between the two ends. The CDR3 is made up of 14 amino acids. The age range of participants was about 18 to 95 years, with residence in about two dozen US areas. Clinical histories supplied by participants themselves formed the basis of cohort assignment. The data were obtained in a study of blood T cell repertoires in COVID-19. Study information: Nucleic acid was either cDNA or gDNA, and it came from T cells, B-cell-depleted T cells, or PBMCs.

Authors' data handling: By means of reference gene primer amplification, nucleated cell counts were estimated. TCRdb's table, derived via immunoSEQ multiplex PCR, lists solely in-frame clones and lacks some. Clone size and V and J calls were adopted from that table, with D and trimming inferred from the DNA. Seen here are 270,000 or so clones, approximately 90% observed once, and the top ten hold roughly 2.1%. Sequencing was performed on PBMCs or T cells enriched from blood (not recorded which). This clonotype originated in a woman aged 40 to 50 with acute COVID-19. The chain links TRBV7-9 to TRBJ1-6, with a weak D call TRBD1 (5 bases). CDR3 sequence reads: CASSQPGQGSPLHF. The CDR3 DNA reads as TGTGCCAGCAGCCAGCCGGGCCAGGGTTCACCCCTCCACTTT. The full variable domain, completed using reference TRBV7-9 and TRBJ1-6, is DTGVSQNPRHKITKRGQNVTFRCDPISEHNRLYWYRQTLGQGPEFLTYFQNEAQLEKSRLLSDRFSAERPKGSFSTLEIQRTEQGDSAMYLCASSQPGQGSPLHFGNGTRLTVT.